The 13 T cell receptor beta chains listed next were all sequenced from one sample in a study of T cell responses to AZD1222 COVID-19 vaccine. Assay used: immunoSEQ multiplex PCR; TCRdb lists only in-frame clones, some missing. The data hold 91,000 or so clones, with 80% to 95% observed a single time. This sample comprised peripheral blood, obtained 28 days after the second AZD1222 dose. The receptor set was obtained from an adult who received the AZD1222 COVID-19 vaccine.

This rearrangement joins TRBV7-8 to TRBJ1-2, with D hard to call. CDR3 size: 16 residues. V lost 2 bases, J lost 0 bases, and 13 bases lay in between. Germline CDR1 reads SGHVS; CDR2 reads FQNEAQ. The CDR3 protein is CASSLRNGRTNYGYTF. The CDR3 DNA reads as TGTGCCAGCAGCTTACGAAACGGACGGACTAACTATGGCTACACCTTC.

A few counts support this clone. The rearrangement uses TRBV4-1 and TRBJ2-7; D ambiguous. Looked up from germline, CDR1 is MGHRA and CDR2 is YSYEKL. This CDR3 region has 17 residues. V lost 4 bases and J lost 3, with 22 bases in between. CDR3 sequence reads: CASSLNVFSTTGYEQYF. CDR3 in DNA: TGCGCCAGCAGCCTAAATGTATTTTCGACAACGGGCTACGAGCAGTACTTC.

The chain recombines TRBV20-1 with TRBJ2-1; unclear D gene. V lost 3 bases to trimming and J lost 7 bases, with 7 bases between them. Germline CDR1 DFQATT, CDR2 SNEGSKA (reference sequence). CDR3 size: 11 residues. CDR3 coding DNA: TGCAGTGCTAGTGGGCCAAATGAGCAGTTCTTC. This translates into CSASGPNEQFF.

The rearrangement uses TRBV9 and TRBJ1-2, with 8 positions matching TRBD1. Germline lookup yields CDR1 SGDLS and CDR2 YYNGEE. This CDR3 has 13 residues. The J segment lost 5 bases and the V segment lost 3 bases, leaving 3 bases of the junction unmatched. In nucleotides, the CDR3 is TGTGCCAGCAGCGGAAACAGGGGGTATGGCTACACCTTC. Translating gives CASSGNRGYGYTF.

The gene calls are TRBV30 and TRBJ1-1; no reliable D call. Germline V gene sequence: CDR1 GTSNPN, CDR2 SVGIG (reference sequence). Trimming took 3 bases from V and 1 from J, leaving 9 bases between them. CDR3 size: 13 residues. CDR3: CAWSADTNTEAFF. CDR3 nucleotides: TGTGCCTGGAGCGCTGACACGAACACTGAAGCTTTCTTT.

The chain couples TRBV12-3 or TRBV12-4 to TRBJ1-5; D is unclear. The CDR3 has 12 amino acids. V lost 3 bases and J 7 bases, leaving 7 bases between the germline ends. CDR3 protein: CASSLVSQPQHF. The CDR3 bases are TGTGCCAGCAGTTTGGTGTCCCAGCCCCAGCATTTT.

The gene calls are TRBV6-2 or TRBV6-3 and TRBJ2-5; 8 nucleotides line up with TRBD2. From germline, CDR1 is MNHEY and CDR2 SVGEGT. V lost 0 bases and J lost 4; bases outside the gene matches: 7. The CDR3 is 16 residues long. The CDR3 DNA is TGTGCCAGCAGTTACTCCCCGGGAGGGAAGAGAGAGACCCAGTACTTC. Protein sequence: CASSYSPGGKRETQYF.

This clone was recorded once. J is TRBJ2-5 and V is TRBV27, with 7 nucleotides matching TRBD2. Losses at the gene ends were 4 bases for V and 5 bases for J; bases not matched to a gene: 13. Per germline, CDR1 MNHEY and CDR2 SMNVEV (reference sequence). This CDR3 has 16 residues. DNA for the CDR3: TGTGCCAGCAGTTCCAGGCCCCGGGGGGTAATGGAGACCCAGTACTTC. Its protein is CASSSRPRGVMETQYF.

The J gene is TRBJ1-5, the V gene TRBV28; D gene ambiguous. The V end lost 3 bases, the J end lost 3 bases, and 9 bases lay between the germline ends. Per the germline V gene, CDR1 is MDHEN and CDR2 is SYDVKM. This CDR3 has 14 amino acids. In DNA form, the CDR3 reads TGTGCCAGCAGTTTTAGTCGGGTCAATCAGCCCCAGCATTTT. Its protein is CASSFSRVNQPQHF.

This chain joins TRBV20-1 and TRBJ2-5; TRBD2 might be the D (5 bases). Germline assignment: CDR1 DFQATT and CDR2 SNEGSKA (reference sequence). The CDR3 totals 11 residues. Trimming stripped 6 bases from V and 3 bases from J, with 8 bases between. The CDR3 is CSASGKETQYF. CDR3 bases: TGCAGTGCCTCCGGGAAAGAGACCCAGTACTTC.

This clone has only one observation. CDR3 in amino acids: CASSLRWQGNTEAFF. Here the CDR3 DNA reads TGTGCCAGCAGCTTACGGTGGCAGGGGAACACTGAAGCTTTCTTT. The chain combines TRBV11-2 with TRBJ1-1; D may be TRBD1 (5 bases). The CDR3 covers 15 residues. Trimming removed 2 bases from V and 1 base from J, with 11 bases in between. Germline loops: CDR1 SGHAT, CDR2 FQNNGV.

The chain links TRBV5-5 to TRBJ1-2; D remains unclear. CDR1 is SGHKS and CDR2 is YYEKEE in the germline V gene (reference sequence). V was clipped by 4 bases and J by 4 bases, with 14 bases between them. There are 14 residues in the CDR3. This CDR3 reads CASSPVSYPYGYTF. CDR3 bases: TGTGCCAGCAGCCCAGTGTCGTACCCCTATGGCTACACCTTC.

The gene calls are TRBV5-1 and TRBJ1-1; a possible D gene is TRBD1 (5 bases). Germline-derived CDR1 and CDR2 are SGHRS and YFSETQ. The CDR3 extends over 14 amino acids. Trimming removed 2 bases from V and 6 bases from J, with 14 bases in between. In nucleotides, the CDR3 is TGCGCCAGCAGCTTTTCAGGGACCGGAGCTGAAGCTTTCTTT. Residues: CASSFSGTGAEAFF.